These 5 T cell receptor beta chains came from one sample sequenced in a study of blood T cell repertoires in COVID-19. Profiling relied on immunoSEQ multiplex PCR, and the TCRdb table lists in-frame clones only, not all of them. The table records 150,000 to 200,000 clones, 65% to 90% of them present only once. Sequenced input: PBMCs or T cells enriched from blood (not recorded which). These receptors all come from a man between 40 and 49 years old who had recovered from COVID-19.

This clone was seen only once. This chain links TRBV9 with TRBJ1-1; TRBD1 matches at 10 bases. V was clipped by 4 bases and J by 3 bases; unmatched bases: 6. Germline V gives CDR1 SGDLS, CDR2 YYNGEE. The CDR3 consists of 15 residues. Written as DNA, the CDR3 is TGTGCCAGCAGCACACGGACAGGGGGATACACTGAAGCTTTCTTT. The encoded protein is CASSTRTGGYTEAFF.

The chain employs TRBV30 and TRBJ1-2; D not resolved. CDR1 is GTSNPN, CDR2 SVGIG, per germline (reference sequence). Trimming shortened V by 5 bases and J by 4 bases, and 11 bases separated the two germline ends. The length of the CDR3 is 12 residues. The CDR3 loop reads CAWDTRFYGYTF. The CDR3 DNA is TGTGCCTGGGACACCCGATTCTATGGCTACACCTTC.

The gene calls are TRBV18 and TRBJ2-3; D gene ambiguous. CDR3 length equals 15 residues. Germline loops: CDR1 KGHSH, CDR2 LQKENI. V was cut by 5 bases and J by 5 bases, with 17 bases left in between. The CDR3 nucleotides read TGTGCCAGCTCAACTCTAGGAGCGCCACAAGATACGCAGTATTTT. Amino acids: CASSTLGAPQDTQYF.

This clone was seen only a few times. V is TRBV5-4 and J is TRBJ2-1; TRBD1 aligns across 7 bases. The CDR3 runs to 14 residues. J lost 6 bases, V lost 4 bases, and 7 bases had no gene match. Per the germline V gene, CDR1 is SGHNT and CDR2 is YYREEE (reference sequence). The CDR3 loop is CASSRPTGSNEQFF. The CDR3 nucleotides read TGTGCCAGCAGCCGACCGACAGGGTCCAATGAGCAGTTCTTC.

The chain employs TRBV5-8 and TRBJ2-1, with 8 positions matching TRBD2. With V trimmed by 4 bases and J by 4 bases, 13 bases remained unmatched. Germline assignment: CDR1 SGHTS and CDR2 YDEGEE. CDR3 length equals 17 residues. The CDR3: CASSPPFATSGYNEQFF. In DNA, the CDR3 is TGTGCCAGCAGCCCACCCTTCGCTACTAGCGGTTACAATGAGCAGTTCTTC.